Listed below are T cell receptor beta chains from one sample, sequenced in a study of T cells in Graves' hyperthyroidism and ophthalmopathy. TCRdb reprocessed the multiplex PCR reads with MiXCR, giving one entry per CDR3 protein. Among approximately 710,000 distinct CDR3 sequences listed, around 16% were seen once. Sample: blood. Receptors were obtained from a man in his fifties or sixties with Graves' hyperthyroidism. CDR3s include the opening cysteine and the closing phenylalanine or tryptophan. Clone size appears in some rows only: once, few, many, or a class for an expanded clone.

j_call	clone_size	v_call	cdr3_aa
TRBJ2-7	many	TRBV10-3	CAIRGGILGGYEQYF
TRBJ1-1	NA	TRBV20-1	CSATRPTEAFF
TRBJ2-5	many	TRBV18	CASSPRDSRQETQYF
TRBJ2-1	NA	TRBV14	CASSQDIGTGIYNEQFF
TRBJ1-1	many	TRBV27	CASSLSQDRLDTEAFF
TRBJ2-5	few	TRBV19	CASRSLVRETQYF
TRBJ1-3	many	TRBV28	CASNGRASGSGNTIYF
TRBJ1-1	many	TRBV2	CASSESQGRTPEAFF
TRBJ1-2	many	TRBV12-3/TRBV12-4	CASTKDSWSYGYTF
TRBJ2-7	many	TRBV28	CASSLGVSGAGEQYF
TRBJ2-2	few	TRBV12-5	CASAPRHRQNTGELFF
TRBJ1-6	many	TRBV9	CASSTAPGQGSSYNSPLHF
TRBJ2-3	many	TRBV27	CASSFTSPVSAGDTQYF
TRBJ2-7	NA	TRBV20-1	CSASPTGDYEQYF
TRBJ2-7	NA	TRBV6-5	CASSYTETYEQYF
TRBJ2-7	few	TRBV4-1	CASSHPKVGQGYEQYF
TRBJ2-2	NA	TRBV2	CASSEVVNTGELFF
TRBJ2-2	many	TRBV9	CASSVGWGVSGKANTGELFF
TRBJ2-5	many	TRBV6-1	CASSPRNRGGGQETQYF
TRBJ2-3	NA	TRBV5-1	CASSSNRPEREGTDTQYF
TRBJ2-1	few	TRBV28	CASNEGPINEQFF
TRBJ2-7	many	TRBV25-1	CASRTGQPVSEQYF
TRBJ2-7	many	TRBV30	CALERASYEQYF
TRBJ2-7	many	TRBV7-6	CASSLARGVAEVYEQYF
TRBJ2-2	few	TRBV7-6	CASSLDVGGNTGELFF
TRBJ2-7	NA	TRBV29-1	CSVRDGQAENSYEQYF
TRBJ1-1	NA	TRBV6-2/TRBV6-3	CASQVPGYAEAFF
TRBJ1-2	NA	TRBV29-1	CSVEGSYGYTF
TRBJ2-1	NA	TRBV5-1	CASSLRGLAGTESYNEQFF
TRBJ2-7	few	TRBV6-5	CASSYANRDTSYEQYF
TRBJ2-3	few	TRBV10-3	CAISDPDRVTDTQYF
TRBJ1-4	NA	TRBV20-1	CSASTGGSNEKLFF
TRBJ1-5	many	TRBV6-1	CASSEGQGQQPQHF
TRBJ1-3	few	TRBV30	CAWTTGHLSGNTIYF
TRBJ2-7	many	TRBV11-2	CASRPLIRSSYYEQYF
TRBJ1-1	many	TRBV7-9	CASSPWAPTQGEAFF
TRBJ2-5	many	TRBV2	CASSGETSIRETQYF
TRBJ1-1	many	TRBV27	CASSFWGKGRDTEAFF
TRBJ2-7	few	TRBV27	CASSLMGAELEQYF
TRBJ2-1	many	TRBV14	CASSRAGFYNEQFF
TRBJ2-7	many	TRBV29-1	CSVKVDSYSYEQYF
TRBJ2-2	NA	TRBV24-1	CATSDYMNTGELFF
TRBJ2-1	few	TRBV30	CAWSTGTTYNEQFF
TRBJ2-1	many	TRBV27	CASSFTGTEQFF
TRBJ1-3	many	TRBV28	CASSLTGDGNTIYF
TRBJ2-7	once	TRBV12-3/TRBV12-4	CASSSIAGGPVEQYF
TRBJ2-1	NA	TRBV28	CASSLLGLAGGPSYNEQFF
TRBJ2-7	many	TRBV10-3	CAIRETGSTYEQYF
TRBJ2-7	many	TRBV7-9	CASSPGRDRVYEQYF
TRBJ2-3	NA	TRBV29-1	CSVEGSVELYTDTQYF
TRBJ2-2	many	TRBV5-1	CASRGLEDAGELFF
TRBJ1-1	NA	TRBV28	CASSYTWAPGQGAGWAFF
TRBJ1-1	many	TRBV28	CASSAFWRVDENTEAFF
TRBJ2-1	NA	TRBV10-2	CASRRGGDYNEQFF
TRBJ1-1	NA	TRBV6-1	CASIHTTEAFF
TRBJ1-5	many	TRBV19	CASSIVGTADGKPQHF
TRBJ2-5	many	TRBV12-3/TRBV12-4	CASSPSSGYGTQYF
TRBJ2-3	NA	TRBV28	CASSIWTRIDTQYF